This T cell receptor beta chain was identified in a study of T cells after yellow fever vaccination (dated by TCRdb to between 2018 and 2021). For the wider study: The SMART-Seq v4 Ultra Low Input RNA kit was used to prepare libraries from fractions with low cell numbers. To track T-cell clones before and after primary and booster YFV17D yellow fever vaccination, bulk TCR alpha and beta repertoires were sequenced longitudinally. Two healthy male donors, one aged 18 to 30 and one aged 30 to 40 years, made up the cohort. Blood was collected at multiple timepoints before and after primary and secondary immunization, and bulk PBMC replicates and cell subsets were isolated.

A distance of 17 bases separates the germline ends of V and J, which lose 5 bases and 10 bases respectively. The CDR3 runs 13 residues from the cysteine to the phenylalanine. Only the CDR3 DNA is retained, 39 bases long and in frame from the first base. The germline V gene supplies CDR1 SGHTA and CDR2 FQGNSA. Results the study describes overall, beyond this receptor: The secondary T-cell response was found to be weaker but faster than the primary response, with a peak reached on day 5 rather than on day 15. Because only two donors were included in the study, the extent to which the findings can be generalized is limited. A small fraction of clonotypes showed up in both the CD4 and CD8 compartments, probably as a result of convergent recombination. After the booster, most clones that had expanded after primary vaccination were detected again (around 97% of CD4 and 88% of CD8), suggesting broad maintenance of memory. Because abundant contaminating clonotypes from the bulk population could be contained in FACS-sorted repertoires, computational filtering was required.

The treatment or condition label corresponds to: live attenuated yellow fever vaccine strain. At each blood-draw timepoint, two biological replicates of bulk PBMCs were collected. PBMCs were isolated from peripheral blood using a standard Ficoll-Paque protocol. TriZol was used to extract RNA from bulk PBMCs, from CD4 and CD8 fractions, and from dextramer-positive and dextramer-negative fractions. For sequencing, an Illumina NovaSeq 6000 was employed. TCR cDNA was synthesized by 5'RACE template switching, through which a universal primer site and unique molecular identifiers were introduced. cDNA synthesis was primed from both the TCR alpha and TCR beta constant segments. Two PCR steps were used to amplify libraries, with sample barcodes and sequencing adapters being added in the second step. Sequencing of libraries was done on Illumina HiSeq 2500 (2x100 bp) or NovaSeq (2x150 bp). As for the original processing: Reads were demultiplexed and collapsed into UMI consensus sequences with MIGEC, and V(D)J alignment was performed with MiXCR. Vaccine-responding clonotypes were defined with edgeR using replicate PBMC samples, requiring FDR below 0.01 and a log2 fold change above 5 up to day 15. Each bulk clonotype was labeled CD4 or CD8 based on which sequenced repertoire, CD4 or CD8, contained the clonotype at higher abundance. Clones were called with MiXCR by TCRdb after fastp trimmed the public reads at Q25, and only in-frame beta chains were retained. Rows are unified per CDR3 protein, each entry keeping the most common DNA and genes. The V and J calls shown here were made by TCRdb, not taken from the authors' results. This sample comprises 310,000 or so distinct CDR3 sequences, around 3.9% of them detected only once. The ten largest account for roughly a quarter of the sample.

A remark on this clonotype: It lacks a known antigen. Base qualities were left out, and no much larger clone turns up one base away.

This receptor chain uses TRBV7-2 and TRBJ1-1, with the D gene not clear enough to name. The specimen was PBMCs, collected on the day of the yellow fever booster vaccination. The receptor's source is a man aged 18 to 29 who received the YFV17D yellow fever vaccine. The CDR3 amino acid sequence is: CASSPSGGLGAFF. Here is the DNA: TGTGCCAGCAGCCCCTCCGGAGGCCTCGGAGCTTTCTTT. The entire variable domain, with the stretches around the CDR3 drawn from the reference TRBV7-2 and TRBJ1-1 proteins, is GAGVSQSPSNKVTEKGKDVELRCDPISGHTALYWYRQSLGQGLEFLIYFQGNSAPDKSGLPSDRFSAERTGGSVSTLTIQRTQQEDSAVYLCASSPSGGLGAFFGQGTRLTVV.